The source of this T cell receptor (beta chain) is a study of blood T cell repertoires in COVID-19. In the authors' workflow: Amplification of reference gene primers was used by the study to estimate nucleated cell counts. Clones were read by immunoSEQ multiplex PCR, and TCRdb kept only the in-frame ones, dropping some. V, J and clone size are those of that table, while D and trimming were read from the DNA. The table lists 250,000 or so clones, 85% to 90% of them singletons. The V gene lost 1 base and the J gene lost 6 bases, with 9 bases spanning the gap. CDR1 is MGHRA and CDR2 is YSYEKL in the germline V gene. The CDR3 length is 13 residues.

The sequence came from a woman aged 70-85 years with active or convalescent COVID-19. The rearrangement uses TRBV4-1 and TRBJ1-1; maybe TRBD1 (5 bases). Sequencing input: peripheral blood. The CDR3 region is CASSQVGRAEAFF. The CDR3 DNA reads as TGCGCCAGCAGCCAAGTTGGCAGGGCTGAAGCTTTCTTT.